This entry lists 8 T cell receptor beta chains sequenced from one sample in a study of blood T cell repertoires in COVID-19. Method: immunoSEQ multiplex PCR; TCRdb's copy keeps in-frame clones and lacks some. In the table there are 95,000 to 150,000 clones, 75% to 90% of which are singletons. Specimen: peripheral blood. The receptors shown here come from a middle-aged man with acute or convalescent COVID-19.

In DNA, the CDR3 is TGTGCCAGCAGCTTATCCGGTACTGGGGCCAACGTCCTGACTTTC. This encodes CASSLSGTGANVLTF. The chain carries TRBV7-8 and TRBJ2-6; D is unresolved. V gave up 2 bases and J gave up 2 bases, with 7 bases separating them. This CDR3 has 15 amino acids. Germline CDR1 and CDR2: SGHVS and FQNEAQ.

The chain is built from TRBV6-6 and TRBJ2-7; 9 bases map to TRBD2. The CDR3 loop spans 15 amino acids. CDR1 and CDR2 (germline): MNHNY, SVGAGI (reference sequence). The V segment lost 2 bases and the J segment 2 bases; nucleotides outside the gene matches: 4. The CDR3 nucleotides read TGTGCCAGCAGTTACCAGCGGGGGGCCCCCTACGAGCAGTACTTC. It encodes CASSYQRGAPYEQYF.

The V and J genes are TRBV6-5 and TRBJ2-7, with a tentative D call TRBD1 (6 bases). The CDR3 is 15 residues long. CDR1 and CDR2 (germline): MNHEY, SVGAGI. V was shortened by 6 bases and J by 4 bases, with 19 bases between the two germline ends. The CDR3 protein is CASRPPGHSKYEQYF. The DNA of the CDR3 is TGTGCCAGCAGACCGCCGGGACATTCAAAGTACGAGCAGTACTTC.

Of note for this clone: A read error may account for a junction end that differs from germline. The chain has TRBV2 and TRBJ2-1; 10 bases line up with TRBD2. Germline V gene lookup returns CDR1 SNHLY and CDR2 FYNNEI. The CDR3 consists of 14 residues. CDR3 amino acids: CASRTSHLAGDYLF. For the CDR3, the DNA is TGTGCCAGCAGGACCAGTCACCTAGCGGGAGATTATCTCTTC.

The V gene is TRBV9, the J gene TRBJ2-5, with 9 bases lining up with TRBD2. Germline V CDR1 and CDR2: SGDLS, YYNGEE. V shed 4 bases, J shed 4 bases, and the junction held 11 bases outside the gene matches. The CDR3 runs to 16 residues. Written as DNA, the CDR3 is TGTGCCAGCAGCACCCGGCGGGGGGGCCCGGGAGAGACCCAGTACTTC. Its protein product is CASSTRRGGPGETQYF.

The V gene is TRBV6-2 or TRBV6-3, the J gene TRBJ2-3; 7 bases fit TRBD2. The germline gives CDR1 MNHEY, CDR2 SVGEGT. Trimming took 5 bases from V and 0 from J; bases not matched to a gene: 8. The CDR3 is 16 amino acids. The CDR3 protein is CASSPIAGFSTDTQYF. In nucleotides, the CDR3 is TGTGCCAGCAGTCCCATAGCGGGTTTTAGCACAGATACGCAGTATTTT.

The genes are TRBV14 and TRBJ1-2; a possible D gene is TRBD1 (5 bases). V gave up 1 base and J gave up 8 bases, with 14 bases separating them. The CDR3 has 14 amino acids. Germline CDR1 and CDR2: SGHDN and FVKESK. The CDR3 loop is CASSQVPRDRGYTF. DNA for the CDR3: TGTGCCAGCAGCCAAGTCCCCAGGGATCGCGGCTACACCTTC.

CDR3 region: CSASPGSGNQPQHF. CDR3 DNA sequence: TGCAGTGCTAGTCCGGGGTCGGGCAATCAGCCCCAGCATTTT. The V and J genes are TRBV20-1 and TRBJ1-5; D unresolved. The CDR3 loop spans 14 amino acids. V lost 3 bases and J 2 bases, leaving 11 bases between the germline ends. The germline V gene encodes CDR1 DFQATT and CDR2 SNEGSKA (reference sequence).